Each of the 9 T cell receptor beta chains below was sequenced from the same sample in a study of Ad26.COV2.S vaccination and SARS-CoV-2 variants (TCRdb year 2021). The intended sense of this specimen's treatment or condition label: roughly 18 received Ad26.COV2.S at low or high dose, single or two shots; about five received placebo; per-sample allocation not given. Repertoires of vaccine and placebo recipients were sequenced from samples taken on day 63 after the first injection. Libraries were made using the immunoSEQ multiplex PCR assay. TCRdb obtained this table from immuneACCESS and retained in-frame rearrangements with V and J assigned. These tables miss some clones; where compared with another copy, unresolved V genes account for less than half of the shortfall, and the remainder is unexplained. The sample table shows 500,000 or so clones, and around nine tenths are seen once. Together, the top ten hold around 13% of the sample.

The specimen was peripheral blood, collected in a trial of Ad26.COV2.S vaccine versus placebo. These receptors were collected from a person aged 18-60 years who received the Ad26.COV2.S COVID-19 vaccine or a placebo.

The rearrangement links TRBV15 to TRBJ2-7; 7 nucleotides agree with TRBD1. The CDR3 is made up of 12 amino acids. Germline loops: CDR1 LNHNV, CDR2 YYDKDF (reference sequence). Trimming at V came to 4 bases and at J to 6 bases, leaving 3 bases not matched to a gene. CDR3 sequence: CATSTNRGEQYF. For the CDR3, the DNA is TGTGCCACCAGCACTAACAGGGGCGAGCAGTACTTC. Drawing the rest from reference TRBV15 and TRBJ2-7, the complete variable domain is DAMVIQNPRYQVTQFGKPVTLSCSQTLNHNVMYWYQQKSSQAPKLLFHYYDKDFNNEADTPDNFQSRRPNTSFCFLDIRSPGLGDTAMYLCATSTNRGEQYFGPGTRLTVT.

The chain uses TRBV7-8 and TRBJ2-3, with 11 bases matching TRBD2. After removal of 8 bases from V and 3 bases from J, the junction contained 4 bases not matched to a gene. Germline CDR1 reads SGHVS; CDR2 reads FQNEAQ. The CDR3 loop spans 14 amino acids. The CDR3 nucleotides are TGTGCCAGCGCATCTAGCGGGAGGACAGATACGCAGTATTTT. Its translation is CASASSGRTDTQYF.

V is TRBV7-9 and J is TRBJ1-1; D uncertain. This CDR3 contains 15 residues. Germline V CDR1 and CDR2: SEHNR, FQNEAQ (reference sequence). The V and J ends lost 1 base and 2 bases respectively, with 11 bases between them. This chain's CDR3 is CASSLGTDSNTEAFF. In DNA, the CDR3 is TGTGCCAGCAGCTTAGGGACGGATTCCAACACTGAAGCTTTCTTT.

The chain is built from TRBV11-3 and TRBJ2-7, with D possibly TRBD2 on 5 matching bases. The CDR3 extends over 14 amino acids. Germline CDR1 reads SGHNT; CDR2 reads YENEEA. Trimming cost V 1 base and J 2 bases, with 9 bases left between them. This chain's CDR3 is CASSLAGKAYEQYF. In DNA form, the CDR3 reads TGTGCCAGCAGCTTAGCGGGAAAAGCCTACGAGCAGTACTTC.

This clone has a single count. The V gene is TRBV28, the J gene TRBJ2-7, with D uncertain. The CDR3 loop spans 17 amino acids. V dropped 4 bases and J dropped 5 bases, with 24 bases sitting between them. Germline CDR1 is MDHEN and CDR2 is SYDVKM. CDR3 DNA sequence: TGTGCCAGCAGTTCGCGTCGTTTCATGGGGATTAGGGACGAGCAGTACTTC. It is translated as CASSSRRFMGIRDEQYF.

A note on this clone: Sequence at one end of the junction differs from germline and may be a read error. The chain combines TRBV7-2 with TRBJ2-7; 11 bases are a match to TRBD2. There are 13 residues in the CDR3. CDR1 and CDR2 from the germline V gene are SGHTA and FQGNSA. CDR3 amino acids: CASSGRGGLAVSF. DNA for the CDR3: TGTGCCAGCAGCGGACGTGGGGGACTAGCGGTCTCCTTC.

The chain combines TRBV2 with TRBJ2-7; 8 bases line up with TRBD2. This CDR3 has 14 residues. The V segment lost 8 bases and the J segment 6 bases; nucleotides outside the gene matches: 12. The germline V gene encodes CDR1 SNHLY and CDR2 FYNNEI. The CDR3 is CASWRPSGSGEQYF. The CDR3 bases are TGTGCCAGCTGGAGACCCAGCGGGAGCGGCGAGCAGTACTTC.

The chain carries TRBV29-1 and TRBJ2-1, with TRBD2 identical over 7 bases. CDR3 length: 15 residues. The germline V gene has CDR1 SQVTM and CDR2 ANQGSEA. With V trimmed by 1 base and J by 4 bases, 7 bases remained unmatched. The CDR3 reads CSVEGGTTGYNEQFF. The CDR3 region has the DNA TGCAGCGTTGAAGGTGGGACTACCGGATACAATGAGCAGTTCTTC.

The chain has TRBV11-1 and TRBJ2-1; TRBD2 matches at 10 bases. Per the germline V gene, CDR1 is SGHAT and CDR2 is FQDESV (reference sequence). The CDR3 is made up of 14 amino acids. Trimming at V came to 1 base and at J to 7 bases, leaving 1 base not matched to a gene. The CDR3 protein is CASSLELAGNEQFF. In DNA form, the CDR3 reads TGTGCCAGCAGCTTAGAACTAGCGGGGAATGAGCAGTTCTTC. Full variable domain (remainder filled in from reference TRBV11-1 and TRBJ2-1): EAEVAQSPRYKITEKSQAVAFWCDPISGHATLYWYRQILGQGPELLVQFQDESVVDDSQLPKDRFSAERLKGVDSTLKIQPAELGDSAMYLCASSLELAGNEQFFGPGTRLTVL.